This TCR beta chain was sequenced during a study of cytomegalovirus exposure and HLA in healthy donors. Study-wide findings and caveats: A later analysis found that most CMV-associated TCR beta chains appeared HLA-restricted. Later examination showed HLA-associated TCR beta chains had greater clonal expansion than equally common others.

Germline-derived CDR1 and CDR2 are GTSNPN and SVGIG (reference sequence). The CDR3 has 16 residues. Trimming cost V 5 bases and J 2 bases, with 19 bases left between them. For this clone: Its antigen remains unidentified.

The PCR was carried out with 60 Vbeta primers and 13 Jbeta primers. The table came from immunoSEQ multiplex PCR; TCRdb's copy has only in-frame clones and leaves some out. The sample gives about 270,000 clones, roughly two thirds of which show up once; under 2.5% is in the top ten. V gene TRBV30 combines with J gene TRBJ2-1, with D possibly TRBD1 on 7 matching bases. The receptor's source is a female donor in good health and CMV-seronegative. Sequencing input: PBMCs. CDR3 protein: CAWGRRGLGAYNEQFF. CDR3 nucleotide sequence: TGTGCCTGGGGTCGGAGGGGGCTCGGCGCCTACAATGAGCAGTTCTTC.